This T cell receptor (beta chain) was profiled in a study of OX40 agonist ivuxolimab in advanced cancers. The wider study: At 0.01 to 10 mg/kg, ivuxolimab was administered intravenously to patients every 2 weeks. Of mixed ages from about 23 to 79 and averaging approximately 60 years, the group was just under 85% male. Study observations and caveats: Expanded clones belonging to CD8+ T cells outnumbered, on average, those of CD4+. With doses of 0.1 to 3.0 mg/kg, CD4+ and CD8+ blood T cells had undergone clonal expansion by week 6.

On this clone itself: The target antigen is unknown.

Produced via immunoSEQ multiplex PCR; TCRdb's table is partial and in-frame only. Here the sample spans about 93,000 clones, 92% being singletons. This sequence originates from an adult with an advanced solid tumor such as melanoma, head and neck, liver or kidney cancer. The material was CD4+ or CD8+ T cells sorted from blood, obtained in a trial of the OX40 agonist ivuxolimab.

The CDR3 bases are TGTGCCAGTAGGGCTAGCCCGAACACCGGGGAGCTGTTTTTT. Translating gives CASRASPNTGELFF. The rearrangement joins TRBV19 to TRBJ2-2, with a weak D call TRBD2 (5 bases). The CDR3 covers 14 residues. The V gene lost 6 bases and the J gene lost 0 bases, with 8 bases spanning the gap. The V gene's germline CDR1 is LNHDA and CDR2 SQIVND (reference sequence). The full variable domain, with the rest looked up from reference TRBV19 and TRBJ2-2, is DGGITQSPKYLFRKEGQNVTLSCEQNLNHDAMYWYRQDPGQGLRLIYYSQIVNDFQKGDIAEGYSVSREKKESFPLTVTSAQKNPTAFYLCASRASPNTGELFFGEGSRLTVL.